Presented here are 3 T cell receptor beta chains from one specimen sequenced in a study of Ad26.COV2.S vaccination and SARS-CoV-2 variants. Treatment: roughly 19 received Ad26.COV2.S at low or high dose, single or two shots; roughly 5 received placebo; per-sample allocation not given. After the first vaccine or placebo injection, samples were drawn on day 63. The table came from immunoSEQ multiplex PCR; TCRdb's copy has only in-frame clones and leaves some out. The sample shows approximately 350,000 clones, roughly 85% of them seen only once. The sequences come from peripheral blood, collected in a trial of Ad26.COV2.S vaccine versus placebo. The origin of the receptors is a person between 18 and 65 years old who received the Ad26.COV2.S COVID-19 vaccine or a placebo.

This sequence joins TRBV6-5 and TRBJ1-1, with D unresolved. V was pared by 0 bases and J by 0 bases, with 5 bases between. This CDR3 has 14 amino acids. The germline gives CDR1 MNHEY, CDR2 SVGAGI. CDR3 coding DNA: TGTGCCAGCAGTTACTCGAAGGTGAACACTGAAGCTTTCTTT. This codes for CASSYSKVNTEAFF.

The chain recombines TRBV21-1 with TRBJ2-2; TRBD2, the table's D call, was not compared with the DNA. TRBV21-1 is marked as a pseudogene. The CDR3 length is 14 residues. CDR3 nucleotide sequence: TGTGCCAGCAACTTAAAGGGAGGCGCCGGGGAGCTGTTTTTT. This encodes CASNLKGGAGELFF.

This sequence joins TRBV5-6 and TRBJ1-2; D is undetermined. Trimming took off 4 bases at V and 4 bases at J, with 14 bases between the two ends. The germline V gene has CDR1 SGHDT and CDR2 YYEEEE. The CDR3 runs 14 residues. The CDR3 nucleotides are TGTGCCAGCAGCCGCGTCCACTGGACCTATGGCTACACCTTC. Amino acid sequence: CASSRVHWTYGYTF.